This TCR beta chain was recorded in a study of blood T cell repertoires in COVID-19. Across the study: Sources were T cells, B-cell-depleted T cells, or PBMCs; the material itself was cDNA or gDNA.

Patients at the Seattle site were enrolled during active infection and followed longitudinally. In the original analysis: Reference gene primer amplification yielded estimated nucleated cell counts. This table comes from immunoSEQ multiplex PCR, and its TCRdb copy is limited to in-frame clones, with some not included. D and trimming were read from the DNA, whereas the V and J calls and clone size are those reported in that table. The sample yields 150,000 or so clones, around nine tenths seen once. Germline V gene data show CDR1 as SGHAT and CDR2 as FQDESV (reference sequence). This CDR3 is 14 amino acids long. V lost 4 bases and J 3 bases, leaving 11 bases between the germline ends.

The TCR was taken from a man between 60 and 70 years old with COVID-19, enrolled during active disease. Specimen: peripheral blood. V is TRBV11-1 and J is TRBJ2-3; possibly TRBD1 for D (6 bases). This chain's CDR3 is CASSSRGMTDTQYF. The CDR3 DNA is TGTGCCAGCAGCTCCAGGGGTATGACAGATACGCAGTATTTT.